This T cell receptor (beta chain) is drawn from a study of cytomegalovirus exposure and HLA in healthy donors. Regarding the study as a whole: Most TCRs appeared rarely, but some public TCRs recurred in many donors. Some TCR beta chains (over 150 of them) were listed as cytomegalovirus-associated.

The CDR3 runs to 15 residues. Germline CDR1 is LNHNV and CDR2 is YYDKDF (reference sequence). The V and J ends lost 0 bases and 4 bases respectively, with 10 bases between them. Of note for this clone: The antigen remains undetermined.

Using immunoSEQ multiplex PCR, the repertoire was profiled, and TCRdb retains in-frame clones only, with some absent. In the table there are around 200,000 clones, about 80% of which are singletons. The rearrangement uses TRBV15 and TRBJ1-3; weak D call: TRBD1 (5 bases). This sequence originates from a woman aged 18-29 years in good health and CMV-seropositive. Specimen: PBMCs. CDR3 bases: TGTGCCACCAGCAGAGATCAAGGGGCCGGAAACACCATATATTTT. Its translation: CATSRDQGAGNTIYF. Based on the CDR3 plus reference TRBV15 and TRBJ1-3, the full variable domain is DAMVIQNPRYQVTQFGKPVTLSCSQTLNHNVMYWYQQKSSQAPKLLFHYYDKDFNNEADTPDNFQSRRPNTSFCFLDIRSPGLGDTAMYLCATSRDQGAGNTIYFGEGSWLTVV.